One sample yielded the 16 T cell receptor beta chains listed below, sequenced in a study of cytomegalovirus exposure and HLA in healthy donors. Data came from immunoSEQ multiplex PCR; TCRdb stores just in-frame clones and leaves some out. The sample has over 250,000 clones, 75% to 90% seen once. The specimen was PBMCs. The origin of the receptors is a woman under 40 in good health and CMV-seropositive.

The J gene is TRBJ2-7, the V gene TRBV2, with D possibly being TRBD1 or TRBD2 (6 bases each). Trimming stripped 6 bases from V and 6 bases from J, with 18 bases between. CDR1 is SNHLY and CDR2 is FYNNEI in the germline V gene. This CDR3 contains 14 residues. The CDR3: CASRPGRGPREQYF. In DNA, the CDR3 is TGTGCCAGCAGACCGGGACGGGGGCCTCGCGAGCAGTACTTC. The whole variable domain, remainder taken from reference TRBV2 and TRBJ2-7, is EPEVTQTPSHQVTQMGQEVILRCVPISNHLYFYWYRQILGQKVEFLVSFYNNEISEKSEIFDDQFSVERPDGSNFTLKIRSTKLEDSAMYFCASRPGRGPREQYFGPGTRLTVT.

The rearrangement links TRBV6-1 to TRBJ2-7; TRBD1 aligns across 7 bases. The V gene's germline CDR1 is MNHNS and CDR2 SASEGT. J lost 7 bases, V lost 5 bases, and 2 bases had no gene match. The CDR3 contains 11 residues. The CDR3 DNA reads as TGTGCCAGCAGTTTGACAGGGGAGCAGTACTTC. This gives the protein CASSLTGEQYF.

This rearrangement joins TRBV4-2 to TRBJ2-5; 11 bases are a match to TRBD2. CDR3 size: 15 residues. Germline V CDR1 and CDR2: LGHNA, YNFKEQ. V shed 4 bases, J shed 3 bases, and the junction held 4 bases outside the gene matches. Written as DNA, the CDR3 is TGTGCCAGCAGCCGAGGACTAGCGGGCGAAGAGACCCAGTACTTC. Protein product: CASSRGLAGEETQYF.

The rearrangement links TRBV19 to TRBJ1-2; no definite D call. V lost 0 bases to trimming and J lost 6 bases, with 14 bases between them. Looked up from germline, CDR1 is LNHDA and CDR2 is SQIVND (reference sequence). This CDR3 region has 15 residues. The CDR3, as DNA: TGTGCCAGTAGTATAGAGGGCAGCCAAGGGAATGGCTACACCTTC. Translating gives CASSIEGSQGNGYTF.

The gene calls are TRBV27 and TRBJ1-2; TRBD1 aligns across 10 bases. This CDR3 has 15 amino acids. The germline V gene has CDR1 MNHEY and CDR2 SMNVEV (reference sequence). V lost 5 bases and J lost 3; bases outside the gene matches: 6. This chain's CDR3 is CASSKGQGIDYGYTF. DNA for the CDR3: TGTGCCAGCAGTAAGGGACAGGGGATTGACTATGGCTACACCTTC.

This chain uses TRBV10-3 with TRBJ1-5; D is ambiguous. With 0 bases removed from V and 0 bases from J, the gap between germline ends came to 6 bases. This CDR3 spans 15 amino acids. Germline V gives CDR1 ENHRY, CDR2 SYGVKD. The CDR3 DNA follows: TGTGCCATCAGTGAGTCGGCGGTTAGCAATCAGCCCCAGCATTTT. This sequence encodes CAISESAVSNQPQHF.

V gene TRBV7-6 combines with J gene TRBJ2-1; D is unresolved. This CDR3 region has 14 residues. In germline, CDR1 is SGHVS, CDR2 FNYEAQ. V lost 5 bases and J lost 8, with 16 bases in between. CDR3 region: CASSPRVGKDEQFF. The CDR3 bases are TGTGCCAGCAGCCCCCGAGTAGGGAAGGATGAGCAGTTCTTC.

The V call is TRBV4-1, the J call TRBJ2-1; D unresolved. Germline CDR1 reads MGHRA; CDR2 reads YSYEKL. The CDR3 covers 13 residues. V lost 1 base, J lost 7 bases, and 8 bases lay in between. DNA for the CDR3: TGCGCCAGCAGCCAAGGGGTGGGGAATGAGCAGTTCTTC. It specifies CASSQGVGNEQFF.

The chain links TRBV5-1 to TRBJ2-7; TRBD1 is a possible D gene (5 bases). Germline CDR1 reads SGHRS; CDR2 reads YFSETQ. With 7 bases removed from V and 0 bases from J, the gap between germline ends came to 14 bases. CDR3 length: 14 residues. CDR3 in amino acids: CASHPGPSSYEQYF. For the CDR3, the DNA is TGCGCCAGCCACCCAGGGCCCAGCTCCTACGAGCAGTACTTC. Full variable domain (rest looked up from reference TRBV5-1 and TRBJ2-7): KAGVTQTPRYLIKTRGQQVTLSCSPISGHRSVSWYQQTPGQGLQFLFEYFSETQRNKGNFPGRFSGRQFSNSRSEMNVSTLELGDSALYLCASHPGPSSYEQYFGPGTRLTVT.

This chain connects TRBV28 to TRBJ2-3; 7 bases align to TRBD2. CDR3 size: 15 residues. Germline-derived CDR1 and CDR2 are MDHEN and SYDVKM. With 1 base clipped from V and 9 bases from J, the junction kept 10 bases outside the gene matches. CDR3 loop: CASSLSAGVKGTQYF. CDR3 coding DNA: TGTGCCAGCAGTTTATCGGCGGGAGTTAAAGGGACGCAGTATTTT.

This clone was seen only a few times. The chain has TRBV13 and TRBJ1-1; D not resolved. Per germline, CDR1 PRHDT and CDR2 FYEKMQ (reference sequence). This CDR3 is built from 12 residues. Trimming cost V 2 bases and J 2 bases, with 3 bases left between them. The CDR3 is CASSLRNTEAFF. The DNA for the CDR3 is TGTGCCAGCAGCTTACGCAACACTGAAGCTTTCTTT.

This chain links TRBV7-9 with TRBJ2-5; possibly TRBD2 for D (6 bases). The V end lost 5 bases, the J end lost 5 bases, and 21 bases lay between the germline ends. This CDR3 comprises 16 residues. Germline V lookup: CDR1 SEHNR, CDR2 FQNEAQ (reference sequence). CDR3 nucleotides: TGTGCCAGCAGCCTACGGGACTTCCCATCCATGGAGACCCAGTACTTC. Its protein product is CASSLRDFPSMETQYF.

The chain employs TRBV29-1 and TRBJ1-1; 8 nucleotides align to TRBD1. The V and J ends lost 4 bases and 9 bases, in that order; junction bases with no gene match: 7. Germline CDR1 reads SQVTM; CDR2 reads ANQGSEA. CDR3 size: 12 residues. This CDR3 reads CSVGPGTGKAFF. Here the CDR3 DNA reads TGCAGCGTTGGTCCCGGGACAGGAAAAGCTTTCTTT.

This clone has only one observation. The chain uses TRBV27 and TRBJ1-4; 9 bases are shared with TRBD1. CDR1 is MNHEY, CDR2 SMNVEV, per germline (reference sequence). The CDR3 totals 17 residues. Trimming took 1 base from V and 5 from J; bases not matched to a gene: 8. The CDR3 bases are TGTGCCAGCAGTTTATATGGGACAGGGCCTGCCAATGAAAAACTGTTTTTT. Translation: CASSLYGTGPANEKLFF.

The chain combines TRBV9 with TRBJ2-1, with 11 bases lining up with TRBD2. Germline V gene lookup returns CDR1 SGDLS and CDR2 YYNGEE. CDR3 length: 16 residues. V gave up 4 bases and J gave up 9 bases; unmatched junction bases: 12. The CDR3 coding sequence is TGTGCCAGCAGCCATTCTACTAGCGGGAGTTTCACTGAGCAGTTCTTC. It yields the protein CASSHSTSGSFTEQFF.

The chain carries TRBV6-5 and TRBJ2-3; D may correspond to TRBD1 or TRBD2 (5 bases each). V was cut by 4 bases and J by 4 bases, with 12 bases left in between. Germline lookup yields CDR1 MNHEY and CDR2 SVGAGI. The CDR3 consists of 14 residues. The CDR3 DNA follows: TGTGCCAGCAGTTTTTCGGGACCGGCAGATACGCAGTATTTT. Amino acid sequence: CASSFSGPADTQYF.